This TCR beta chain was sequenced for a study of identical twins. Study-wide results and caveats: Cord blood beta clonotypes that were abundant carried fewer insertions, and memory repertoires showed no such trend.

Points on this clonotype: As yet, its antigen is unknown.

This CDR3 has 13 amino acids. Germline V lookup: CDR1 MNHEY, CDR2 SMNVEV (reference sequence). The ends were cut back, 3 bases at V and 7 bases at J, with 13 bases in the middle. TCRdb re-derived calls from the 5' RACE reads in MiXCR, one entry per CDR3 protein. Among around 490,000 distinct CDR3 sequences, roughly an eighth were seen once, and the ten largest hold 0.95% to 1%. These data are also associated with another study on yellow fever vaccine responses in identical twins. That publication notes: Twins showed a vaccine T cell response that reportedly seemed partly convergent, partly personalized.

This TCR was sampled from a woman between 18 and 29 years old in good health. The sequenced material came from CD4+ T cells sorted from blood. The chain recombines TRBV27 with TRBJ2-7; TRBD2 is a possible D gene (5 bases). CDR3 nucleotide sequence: TGTGCCAGCAGTTTTGAGGGTTTGAGAGAGCAGTACTTC. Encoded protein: CASSFEGLREQYF.